What follows is one TCR beta chain and its context. Its antigen remains unknown. The length of the CDR3 is 15 residues. CDR1 is MNHNS, CDR2 SASEGT, per germline. V was clipped by 4 bases and J by 4 bases, with 15 bases between them. Clones were read by immunoSEQ multiplex PCR, and TCRdb kept only the in-frame ones, dropping some. This sample has 260,000 or so clones; roughly 88% occur once, and the top ten carry around 0.9%. This record belongs to a study of cytomegalovirus exposure and HLA in healthy donors. The wider study: The same platform as the approximately 660 first-cohort repertoires was used for the 120 validation repertoires, a later analysis reported. Study observations and caveats: Subsequent analysis revealed that first-cohort TCR clusters tended to co-occur in the approximately 120 validation repertoires. The CMV antigen specificity of a few CMV-associated chains was confirmed through in vitro analysis.

The chain uses TRBV6-1 and TRBJ2-3; D is ambiguous. The source material was PBMCs. This clonotype was obtained from a woman aged 18 to 35 in good health and CMV-seronegative. The CDR3 DNA is TGTGCCAGCAGTGTTCCGACACGGTTGGCAGATACGCAGTATTTT. This sequence encodes CASSVPTRLADTQYF.